These T cell receptor beta chains were read from a single sample in a study of a mutant IDH1 vaccine in newly diagnosed glioma. Antigens for these TCRs are unknown. Assay used: immunoSEQ multiplex PCR; TCRdb lists only in-frame clones, some missing. The repertoire consists of some 52,000 clones, with 90% to 95% occurring once and the leading ten covering under 2.5%. The starting material was PBMCs, obtained from a glioma patient whose treatment included an IDH1 peptide vaccine. These receptor sequences come from a man aged 50 to 60 with glioma. The CDR3 runs from the conserved cysteine through the conserved F or W. The D gene is left open where the match is weak. Size is stated for part of the rows, as once, few or many counts, or as a class when the clone is expanded.

D gene	V gene	clone size	J gene	CDR3 protein	CDR3 DNA
TRBD2	TRBV4-1	few	TRBJ2-3	CASEGGRTDTQYF	TGCGCCAGCGAGGGCGGGAGGACAGATACGCAGTATTTT
TRBD1	TRBV27	NA	TRBJ1-2	CASSLSEGARRGYTF	TGTGCCAGCAGTTTATCGGAGGGGGCGAGGCGTGGCTACACCTTC
TRBD2	TRBV4-2	NA	TRBJ2-6	CASTPSGGAGANVLTF	TGTGCCAGCACCCCAAGCGGGGGGGCTGGGGCCAACGTCCTGACTTTC
NA	TRBV10-3	NA	TRBJ2-1	CAISESGPNNEQFF	TGTGCCATCAGTGAATCCGGGCCGAACAATGAGCAGTTCTTC
TRBD2	TRBV28	NA	TRBJ2-5	CASSFVAGAYFQETQYF	TGTGCCAGCAGTTTCGTAGCGGGAGCCTACTTTCAAGAGACCCAGTACTTC
TRBD2	TRBV7-2	once	TRBJ2-3	CASSRTLAGGKDTQYF	TGTGCCAGCAGCCGAACTCTAGCGGGGGGAAAGGATACGCAGTATTTT
NA	TRBV2	NA	TRBJ1-3	CASRAGAGNTIYF	TGTGCCAGCAGGGCAGGGGCTGGAAACACCATATATTTT
NA	TRBV30	NA	TRBJ2-1	CAWSSTGSWSYNEQFF	TGTGCCTGGAGTTCTACAGGGAGCTGGTCCTACAATGAGCAGTTCTTC
NA	TRBV9	few	TRBJ2-5	CASSVVQGGQETQYF	TGTGCCAGCAGCGTAGTACAGGGAGGACAAGAGACCCAGTACTTC
NA	TRBV28	NA	TRBJ2-3	CASSLDWAYSTDTQYF	TGTGCCAGCAGTTTAGACTGGGCATACAGCACAGATACGCAGTATTTT
NA	TRBV2	NA	TRBJ2-2	CARGIATTGELFF	TGTGCCAGGGGAATAGCAACAACCGGGGAGCTGTTTTTT
NA	TRBV2	NA	TRBJ2-1	CASRTPARNEQFF	TGTGCCAGCAGGACACCGGCAAGGAATGAGCAGTTCTTC
NA	TRBV10-1	NA	TRBJ1-2	CASSGDHEYEARQEYGYTF	TGCGCCAGCAGTGGTGACCACGAATACGAGGCAAGACAGGAGTATGGCTACACCTTC
NA	TRBV18	NA	TRBJ1-1	CASSQASGGLNTEAFF	TGTGCCAGCTCGCAGGCCTCTGGGGGTTTGAACACTGAAGCTTTCTTT
NA	TRBV18	NA	TRBJ2-7	CASSPTVGYEQYF	TGTGCCAGCTCACCAACCGTAGGGTACGAGCAGTACTTC
NA	TRBV11-2	NA	TRBJ2-5	CASSLARGETQYF	TGTGCCAGCAGCTTAGCCAGGGGAGAGACCCAGTACTTC
NA	TRBV7-6	NA	TRBJ2-7	CASSLDGGQGREQYF	TGTGCCAGCAGCTTAGATGGGGGTCAAGGACGCGAGCAGTACTTC
NA	TRBV9	NA	TRBJ2-3	CASSAARDRGTQYF	TGTGCCAGCAGCGCCGCTCGAGACCGGGGTACGCAGTATTTT
TRBD1	TRBV30	NA	TRBJ1-1	CAGKTGGVGEAFF	TGTGCCGGCAAGACAGGGGGCGTAGGTGAAGCTTTCTTT
TRBD1	TRBV5-8	NA	TRBJ1-5	CASSTAGTGGYQPQHF	TGTGCCAGCAGCACAGCCGGGACAGGGGGCTACCAGCCCCAGCATTTT
NA	TRBV9	NA	TRBJ1-4	CASSVSQGIATNEKLFF	TGTGCCAGCAGCGTATCGCAGGGGATTGCAACTAATGAAAAACTGTTTTTT
NA	TRBV5-8	NA	TRBJ2-5	CASSLVRGRETQYF	TGTGCCAGCAGCTTGGTACGGGGTCGAGAGACCCAGTACTTC
NA	TRBV6-5	few	TRBJ2-5	CASRDGQAQYF	TGTGCCAGCAGAGACGGCCAGGCCCAGTACTTC
NA	TRBV6-5	NA	TRBJ2-1	CATSQSSSYNEQFF	TGTGCCACCTCCCAGTCGAGCTCCTACAATGAGCAGTTCTTC
TRBD2	TRBV11-2	NA	TRBJ2-2	CASSRTSGVNTGELFF	TGTGCCAGCAGCCGTACTAGCGGGGTTAACACCGGGGAGCTGTTTTTT
NA	TRBV19	NA	TRBJ1-1	CASSLGWAEAFF	TGTGCCAGTAGTCTAGGATGGGCTGAAGCTTTCTTT
NA	TRBV29-1	NA	TRBJ1-1	CSVEGGRGGDAEAFF	TGCAGCGTTGAAGGGGGCAGGGGCGGAGATGCTGAAGCTTTCTTT
NA	TRBV27	NA	TRBJ2-5	CASSFSPGQQETQYF	TGTGCCAGCAGTTTTTCACCAGGGCAACAAGAGACCCAGTACTTC
TRBD2	TRBV13	NA	TRBJ2-2	CASSDRGLAGGNTGELFF	TGTGCCAGCAGCGACAGAGGACTAGCGGGAGGGAACACCGGGGAGCTGTTTTTT
NA	TRBV11-2	NA	TRBJ1-5	CASSSIRGVNQPQHF	TGTGCCAGCAGCTCGATTCGGGGTGTCAATCAGCCCCAGCATTTT
TRBD1	TRBV7-2	NA	TRBJ2-7	CASSQDRYEQYF	TGTGCCAGCAGCCAGGACAGGTACGAGCAGTACTTC
NA	TRBV7-2	NA	TRBJ2-3	CASSLEPSGSPRDTQYF	TGTGCCAGCAGCTTAGAGCCCTCGGGCTCCCCCCGGGATACGCAGTATTTT
NA	TRBV5-1	NA	TRBJ2-2	CASSLITVNTGELFF	TGCGCCAGCAGCTTGATTACAGTGAACACCGGGGAGCTGTTTTTT
NA	TRBV7-9	once	TRBJ1-1	CASSLIRRRELNTEAFF	TGTGCCAGCAGCTTGATTCGGCGGCGTGAATTGAACACTGAAGCTTTCTTT
NA	TRBV30	NA	TRBJ1-5	CAWGAGNGPNQPQHF	TGTGCCTGGGGGGCGGGCAATGGCCCAAATCAGCCCCAGCATTTT
NA	TRBV18	NA	TRBJ1-1	CASSLKEGQEAFF	TGTGCCAGCTCACTAAAGGAGGGGCAAGAAGCTTTCTTT
NA	TRBV19	NA	TRBJ1-5	CASSRVEGSNQPQHF	TGTGCCAGTAGTAGGGTAGAGGGAAGCAATCAGCCCCAGCATTTT
NA	TRBV9	NA	TRBJ2-7	CASSPTGTTYEQYF	TGTGCCAGCAGCCCAACCGGGACAACCTACGAGCAGTACTTC